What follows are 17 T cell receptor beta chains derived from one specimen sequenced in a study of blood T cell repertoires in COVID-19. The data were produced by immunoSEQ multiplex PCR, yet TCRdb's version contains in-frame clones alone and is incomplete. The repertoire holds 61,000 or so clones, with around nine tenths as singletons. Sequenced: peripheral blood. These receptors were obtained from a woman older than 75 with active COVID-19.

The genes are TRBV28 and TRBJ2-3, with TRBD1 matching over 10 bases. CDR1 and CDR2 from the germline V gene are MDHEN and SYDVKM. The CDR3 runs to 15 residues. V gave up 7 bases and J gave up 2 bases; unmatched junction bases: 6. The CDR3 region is CASTRGQGYTDTQYF. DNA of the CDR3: TGTGCCAGCACCCGGGGACAGGGGTACACAGATACGCAGTATTTT.

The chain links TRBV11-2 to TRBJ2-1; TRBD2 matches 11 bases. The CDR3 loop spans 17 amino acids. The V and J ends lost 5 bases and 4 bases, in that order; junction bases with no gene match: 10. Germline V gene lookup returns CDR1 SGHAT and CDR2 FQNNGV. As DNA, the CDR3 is TGTGCCAGCAGCCTCTTAGCGGGGGGGCCTGGTTACAATGAGCAGTTCTTC. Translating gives CASSLLAGGPGYNEQFF.

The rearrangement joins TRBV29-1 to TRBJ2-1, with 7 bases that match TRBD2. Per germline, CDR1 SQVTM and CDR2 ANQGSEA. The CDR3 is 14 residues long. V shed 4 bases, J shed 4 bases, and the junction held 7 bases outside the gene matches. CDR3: CSVVGGGEYNEQFF. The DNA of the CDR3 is TGCAGCGTTGTCGGCGGGGGAGAATACAATGAGCAGTTCTTC.

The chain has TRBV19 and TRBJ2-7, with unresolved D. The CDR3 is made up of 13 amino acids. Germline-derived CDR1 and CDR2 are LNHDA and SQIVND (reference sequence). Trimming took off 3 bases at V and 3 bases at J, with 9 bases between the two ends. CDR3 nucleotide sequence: TGTGCCAGTAGTATGAGCCCGATCTACGAGCAGTACTTC. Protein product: CASSMSPIYEQYF. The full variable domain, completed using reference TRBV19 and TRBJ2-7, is DGGITQSPKYLFRKEGQNVTLSCEQNLNHDAMYWYRQDPGQGLRLIYYSQIVNDFQKGDIAEGYSVSREKKESFPLTVTSAQKNPTAFYLCASSMSPIYEQYFGPGTRLTVT.

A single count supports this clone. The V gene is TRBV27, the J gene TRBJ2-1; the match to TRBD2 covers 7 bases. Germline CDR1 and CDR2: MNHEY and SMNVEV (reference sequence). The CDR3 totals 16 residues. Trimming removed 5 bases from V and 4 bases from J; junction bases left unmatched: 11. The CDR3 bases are TGTGCCAGCAGTGGGGCCGGGACTACTTCATACAATGAGCAGTTCTTC. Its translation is CASSGAGTTSYNEQFF.

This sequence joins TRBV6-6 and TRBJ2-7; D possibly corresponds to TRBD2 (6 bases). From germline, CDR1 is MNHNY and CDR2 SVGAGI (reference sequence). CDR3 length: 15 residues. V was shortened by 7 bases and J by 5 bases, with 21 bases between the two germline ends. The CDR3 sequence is CASTSRWLGGDEQYF. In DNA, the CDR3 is TGTGCCAGCACCTCGCGCTGGCTAGGCGGGGACGAGCAGTACTTC.

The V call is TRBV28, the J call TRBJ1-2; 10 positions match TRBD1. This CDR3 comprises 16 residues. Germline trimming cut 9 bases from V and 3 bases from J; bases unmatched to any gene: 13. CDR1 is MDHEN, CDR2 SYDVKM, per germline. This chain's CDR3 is CASSGIGTGVYYGYTF. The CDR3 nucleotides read TGTGCCAGTTCTGGTATTGGGACAGGGGTTTACTATGGCTACACCTTC.

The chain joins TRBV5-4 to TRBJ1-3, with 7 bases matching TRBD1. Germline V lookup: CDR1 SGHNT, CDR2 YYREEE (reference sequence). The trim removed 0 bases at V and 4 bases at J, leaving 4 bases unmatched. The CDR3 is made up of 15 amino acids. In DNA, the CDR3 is TGTGCCAGCAGCTTGGACAGGGGAGACGGAAACACCATATATTTT. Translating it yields CASSLDRGDGNTIYF.

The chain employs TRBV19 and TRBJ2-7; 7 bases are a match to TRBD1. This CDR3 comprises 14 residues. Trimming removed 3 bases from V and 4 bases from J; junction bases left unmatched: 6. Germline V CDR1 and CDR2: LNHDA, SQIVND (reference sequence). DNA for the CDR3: TGTGCCAGTAGTATGGTAGGGGGCCGGTACGAGCAGTACTTC. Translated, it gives CASSMVGGRYEQYF.

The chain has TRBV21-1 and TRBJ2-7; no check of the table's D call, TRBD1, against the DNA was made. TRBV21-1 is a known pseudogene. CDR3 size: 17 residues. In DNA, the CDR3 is TGTGCCAGCAGCAAAGTCAGGGGGGACAGGGGAGACTACGAGCAGTACTTC. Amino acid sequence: CASSKVRGDRGDYEQYF.

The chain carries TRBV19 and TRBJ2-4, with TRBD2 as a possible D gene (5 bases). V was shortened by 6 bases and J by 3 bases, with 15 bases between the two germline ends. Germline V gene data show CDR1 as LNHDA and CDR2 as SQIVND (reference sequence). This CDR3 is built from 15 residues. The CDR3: CASRSVSGSKNIQYF. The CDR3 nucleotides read TGTGCCAGTAGATCAGTTTCGGGGAGCAAAAACATTCAGTACTTC.

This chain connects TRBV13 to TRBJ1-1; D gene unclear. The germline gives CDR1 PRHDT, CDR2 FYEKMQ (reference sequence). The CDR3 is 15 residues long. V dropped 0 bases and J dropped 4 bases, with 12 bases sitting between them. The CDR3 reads CASSLGTPSITEAFF. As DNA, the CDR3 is TGTGCCAGCAGCTTAGGGACACCCTCGATCACTGAAGCTTTCTTT. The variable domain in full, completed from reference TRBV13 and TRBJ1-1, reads AAGVIQSPRHLIKEKRETATLKCYPIPRHDTVYWYQQGPGQDPQFLISFYEKMQSDKGSIPDRFSAQQFSDYHSELNMSSLELGDSALYFCASSLGTPSITEAFFGQGTRLTVV.

The CDR3 DNA follows: TGTGCCAGCAGCCAATCGCCCGGCGGGGAGCTGTTTTTT. It is translated as CASSQSPGGELFF. This sequence joins TRBV3-1 (or the pseudogene TRBV3-2) and TRBJ2-2; the D is unclear. Germline-derived CDR1 and CDR2 are LGHDT and YNNKEL (reference sequence). This CDR3 spans 13 amino acids. V lost 2 bases, J lost 7 bases, and 8 bases lay in between.

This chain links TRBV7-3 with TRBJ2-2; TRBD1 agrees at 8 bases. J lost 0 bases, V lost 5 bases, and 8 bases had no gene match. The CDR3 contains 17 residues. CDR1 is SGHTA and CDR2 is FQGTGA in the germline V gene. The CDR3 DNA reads TGTGCCAGCAGCCGAACAGGGGGGATAGCGAACACCGGGGAGCTGTTTTTT. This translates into CASSRTGGIANTGELFF. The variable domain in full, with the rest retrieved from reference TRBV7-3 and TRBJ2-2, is GAGVSQTPSNKVTEKGKYVELRCDPISGHTALYWYRQSLGQGPEFLIYFQGTGAADDSGLPNDRFFAVRPEGSVSTLKIQRTERGDSAVYLCASSRTGGIANTGELFFGEGSRLTVL.

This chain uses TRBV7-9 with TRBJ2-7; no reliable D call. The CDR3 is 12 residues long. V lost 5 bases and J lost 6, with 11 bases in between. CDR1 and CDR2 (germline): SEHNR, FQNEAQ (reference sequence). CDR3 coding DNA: TGTGCCAGCAGCGCGTCGACGGGCGAGCAGTACTTC. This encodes CASSASTGEQYF.

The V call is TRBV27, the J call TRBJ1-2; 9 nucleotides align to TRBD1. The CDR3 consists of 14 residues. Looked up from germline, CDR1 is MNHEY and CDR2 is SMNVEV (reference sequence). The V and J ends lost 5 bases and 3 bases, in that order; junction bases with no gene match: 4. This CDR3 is CASSTDRGDYGYTF. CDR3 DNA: TGTGCCAGCAGTACGGACAGGGGAGACTATGGCTACACCTTC.

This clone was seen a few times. The CDR3 reads CASSTGTGTAYEQYF. CDR3 nucleotides: TGTGCCAGTAGTACCGGGACAGGGACTGCCTACGAGCAGTACTTC. This rearrangement joins TRBV19 to TRBJ2-7, with 9 bases fitting TRBD1. V lost 4 bases, J lost 2 bases, and 6 bases stayed unmatched. There are 15 residues in the CDR3. Germline assignment: CDR1 LNHDA and CDR2 SQIVND (reference sequence).